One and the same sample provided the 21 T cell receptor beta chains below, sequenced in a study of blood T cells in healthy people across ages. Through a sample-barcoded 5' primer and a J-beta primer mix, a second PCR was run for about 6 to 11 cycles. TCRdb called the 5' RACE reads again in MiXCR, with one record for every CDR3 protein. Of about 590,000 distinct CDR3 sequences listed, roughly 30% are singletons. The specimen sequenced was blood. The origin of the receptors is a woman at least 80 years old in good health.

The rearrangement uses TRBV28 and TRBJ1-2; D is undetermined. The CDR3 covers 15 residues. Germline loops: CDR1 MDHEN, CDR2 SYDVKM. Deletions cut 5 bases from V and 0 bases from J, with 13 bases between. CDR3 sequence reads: CASSPPRVANYGYTF. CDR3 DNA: TGTGCCAGCAGTCCTCCTCGGGTAGCTAACTATGGCTACACCTTC.

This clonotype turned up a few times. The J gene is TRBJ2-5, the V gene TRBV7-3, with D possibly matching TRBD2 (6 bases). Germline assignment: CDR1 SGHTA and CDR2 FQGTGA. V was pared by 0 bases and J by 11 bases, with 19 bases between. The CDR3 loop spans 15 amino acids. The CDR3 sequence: CASSLTRGTYNEQYF. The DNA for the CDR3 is TGTGCCAGCAGCTTAACCCGGGGGACCTACAATGAGCAGTACTTC. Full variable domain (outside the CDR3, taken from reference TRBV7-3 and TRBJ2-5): GAGVSQTPSNKVTEKGKYVELRCDPISGHTALYWYRQSLGQGPEFLIYFQGTGAADDSGLPNDRFFAVRPEGSVSTLKIQRTERGDSAVYLCASSLTRGTYNEQYFGPGTRLLVL.

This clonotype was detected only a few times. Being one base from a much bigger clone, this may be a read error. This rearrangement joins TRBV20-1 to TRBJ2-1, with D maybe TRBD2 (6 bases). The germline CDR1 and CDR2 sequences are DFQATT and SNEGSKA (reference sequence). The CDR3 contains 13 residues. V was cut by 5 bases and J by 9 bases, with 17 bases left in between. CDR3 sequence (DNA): TGCAGTGCTCAAAGGTCCCCCGGGGGTGAGCAGTTCTTC. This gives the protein CSAQRSPGGEQFF.

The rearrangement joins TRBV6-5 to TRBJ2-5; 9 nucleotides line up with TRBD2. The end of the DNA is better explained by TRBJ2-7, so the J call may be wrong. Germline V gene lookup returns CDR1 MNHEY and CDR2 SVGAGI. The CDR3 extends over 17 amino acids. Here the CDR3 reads CASSYRTSGLTSYEQYF. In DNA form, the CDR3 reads TGTGCCAGCAGTTACAGAACTAGCGGGCTAACCAGCTACGAGCAGTACTTC.

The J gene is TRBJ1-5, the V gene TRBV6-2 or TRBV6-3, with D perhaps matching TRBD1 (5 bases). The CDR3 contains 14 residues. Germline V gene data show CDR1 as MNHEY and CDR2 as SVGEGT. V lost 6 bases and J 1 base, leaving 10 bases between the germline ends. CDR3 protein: CASRDSGSNQPQHF. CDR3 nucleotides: TGTGCCAGCAGAGACAGCGGGAGCAATCAGCCCCAGCATTTT.

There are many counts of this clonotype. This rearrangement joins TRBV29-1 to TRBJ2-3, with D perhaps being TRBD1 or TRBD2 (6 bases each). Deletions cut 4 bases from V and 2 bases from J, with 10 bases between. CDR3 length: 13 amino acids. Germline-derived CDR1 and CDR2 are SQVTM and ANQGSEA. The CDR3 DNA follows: TGCAGCGTTGGAAGGGGGGACACAGATACGCAGTATTTT. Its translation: CSVGRGDTDTQYF.

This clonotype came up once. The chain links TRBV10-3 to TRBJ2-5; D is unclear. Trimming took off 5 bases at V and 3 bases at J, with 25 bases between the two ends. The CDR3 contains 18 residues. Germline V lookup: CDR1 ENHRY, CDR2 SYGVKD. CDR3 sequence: CAISLRPWVCGGKETQYF. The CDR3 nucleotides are TGTGCCATCAGTCTTCGCCCCTGGGTTTGTGGCGGTAAAGAGACCCAGTACTTC.

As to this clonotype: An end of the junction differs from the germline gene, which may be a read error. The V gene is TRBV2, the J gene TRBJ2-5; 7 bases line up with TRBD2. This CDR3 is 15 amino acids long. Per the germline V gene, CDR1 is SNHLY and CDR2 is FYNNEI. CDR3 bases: TGTACCAGCAGTGTAAGTCCGGGAGGCCAAGAGACCCAGTACTTC. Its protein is CTSSVSPGGQETQYF.

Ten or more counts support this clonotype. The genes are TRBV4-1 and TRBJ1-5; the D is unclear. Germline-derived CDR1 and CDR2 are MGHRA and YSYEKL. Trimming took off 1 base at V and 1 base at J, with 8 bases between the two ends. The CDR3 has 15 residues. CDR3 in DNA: TGCGCCAGCAGCCAAGCGTGGCGGAGCAATCAGCCCCAGCATTTT. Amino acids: CASSQAWRSNQPQHF.

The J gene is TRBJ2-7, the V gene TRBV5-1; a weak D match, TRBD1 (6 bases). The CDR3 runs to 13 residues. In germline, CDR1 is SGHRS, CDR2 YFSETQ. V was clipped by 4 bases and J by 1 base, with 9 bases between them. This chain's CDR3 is CASSTGQSYEQYF. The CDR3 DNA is TGCGCCAGCAGCACTGGACAGTCCTACGAGCAGTACTTC.

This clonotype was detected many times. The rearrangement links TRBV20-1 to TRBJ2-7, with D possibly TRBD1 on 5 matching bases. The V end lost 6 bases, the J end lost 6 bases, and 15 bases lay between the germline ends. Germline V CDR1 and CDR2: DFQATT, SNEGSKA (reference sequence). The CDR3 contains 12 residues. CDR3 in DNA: TGCAGTGCCCCTGGGCCAGGGCGCGAGCAGTACTTC. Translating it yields CSAPGPGREQYF.

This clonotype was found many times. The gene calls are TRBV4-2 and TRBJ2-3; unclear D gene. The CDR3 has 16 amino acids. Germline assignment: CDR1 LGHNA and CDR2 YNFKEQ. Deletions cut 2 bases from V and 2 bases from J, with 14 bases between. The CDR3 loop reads CASSQLSSRDTDTQYF. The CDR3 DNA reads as TGTGCCAGCAGCCAACTGAGTAGCCGTGACACAGATACGCAGTATTTT.

Here the CDR3 reads CSARVGQGDGIGGYTF. The CDR3 DNA is TGCAGTGCTAGAGTGGGGCAGGGCGACGGTATTGGTGGCTACACCTTC. The V gene is TRBV20-1, the J gene TRBJ1-2; a possible D gene is TRBD1 (5 bases). V gave up 1 base and J gave up 7 bases, with 22 bases separating them. This CDR3 is built from 16 residues. Germline values: CDR1 DFQATT, CDR2 SNEGSKA (reference sequence).

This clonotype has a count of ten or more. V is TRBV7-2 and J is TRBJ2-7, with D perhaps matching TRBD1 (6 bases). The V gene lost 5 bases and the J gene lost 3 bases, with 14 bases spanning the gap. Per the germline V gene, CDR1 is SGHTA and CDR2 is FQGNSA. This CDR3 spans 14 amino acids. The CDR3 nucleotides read TGTGCCAGCAGCCTTACGGACAGATTCTACGAGCAGTACTTC. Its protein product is CASSLTDRFYEQYF.

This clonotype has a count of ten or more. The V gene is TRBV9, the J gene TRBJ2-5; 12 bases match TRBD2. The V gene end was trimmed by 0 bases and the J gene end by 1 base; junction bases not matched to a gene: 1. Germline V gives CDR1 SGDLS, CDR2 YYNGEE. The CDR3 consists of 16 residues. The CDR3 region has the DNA TGTGCCAGCAGCGTAGCGACTAGCGGGGGCCAAGAGACCCAGTACTTC. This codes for CASSVATSGGQETQYF.

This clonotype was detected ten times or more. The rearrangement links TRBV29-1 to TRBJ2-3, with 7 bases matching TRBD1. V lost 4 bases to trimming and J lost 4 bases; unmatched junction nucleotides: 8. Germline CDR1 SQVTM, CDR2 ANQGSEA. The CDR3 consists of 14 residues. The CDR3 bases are TGCAGCGTTGCTTCAGGGGGTTGGGCAGATACGCAGTATTTT. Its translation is CSVASGGWADTQYF.

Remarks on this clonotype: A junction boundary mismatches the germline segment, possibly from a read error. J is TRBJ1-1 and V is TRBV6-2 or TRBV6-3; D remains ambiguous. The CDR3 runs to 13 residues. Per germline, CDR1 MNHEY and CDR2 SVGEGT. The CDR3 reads CASSRTPSTGAFF. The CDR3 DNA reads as TGTGCCAGCAGTAGGACGCCGAGCACTGGAGCTTTCTTT.

CDR3 bases: TGTGCCAGCGGAATGGACAGGGTGGGAGAAGCTTTCTTT. Translation: CASGMDRVGEAFF. This rearrangement joins TRBV2 to TRBJ1-1; TRBD1 aligns across 8 bases. With V trimmed by 8 bases and J by 8 bases, 10 bases remained unmatched. Germline loops: CDR1 SNHLY, CDR2 FYNNEI. This CDR3 region has 13 residues.

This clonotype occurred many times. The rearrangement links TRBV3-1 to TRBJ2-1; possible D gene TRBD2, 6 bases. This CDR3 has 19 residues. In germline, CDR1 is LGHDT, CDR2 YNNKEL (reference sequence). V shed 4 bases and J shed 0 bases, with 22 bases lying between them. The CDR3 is CASSPRFTGLLSSYNEQFF. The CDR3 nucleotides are TGTGCCAGCAGCCCAAGATTCACAGGACTACTGAGCTCCTACAATGAGCAGTTCTTC.

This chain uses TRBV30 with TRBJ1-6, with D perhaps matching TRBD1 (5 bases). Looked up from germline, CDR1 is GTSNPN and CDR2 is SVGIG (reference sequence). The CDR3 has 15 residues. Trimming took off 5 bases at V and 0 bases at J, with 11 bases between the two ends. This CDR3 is CAWQGGSSYNSPLHF. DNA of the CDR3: TGTGCCTGGCAGGGAGGCAGCTCCTATAATTCACCCCTCCACTTT.

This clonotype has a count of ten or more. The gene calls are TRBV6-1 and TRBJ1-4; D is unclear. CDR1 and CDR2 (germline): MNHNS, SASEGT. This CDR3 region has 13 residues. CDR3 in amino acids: CASLGETNEKLFF. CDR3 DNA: TGTGCGTCACTTGGAGAAACTAATGAAAAACTGTTTTTT.